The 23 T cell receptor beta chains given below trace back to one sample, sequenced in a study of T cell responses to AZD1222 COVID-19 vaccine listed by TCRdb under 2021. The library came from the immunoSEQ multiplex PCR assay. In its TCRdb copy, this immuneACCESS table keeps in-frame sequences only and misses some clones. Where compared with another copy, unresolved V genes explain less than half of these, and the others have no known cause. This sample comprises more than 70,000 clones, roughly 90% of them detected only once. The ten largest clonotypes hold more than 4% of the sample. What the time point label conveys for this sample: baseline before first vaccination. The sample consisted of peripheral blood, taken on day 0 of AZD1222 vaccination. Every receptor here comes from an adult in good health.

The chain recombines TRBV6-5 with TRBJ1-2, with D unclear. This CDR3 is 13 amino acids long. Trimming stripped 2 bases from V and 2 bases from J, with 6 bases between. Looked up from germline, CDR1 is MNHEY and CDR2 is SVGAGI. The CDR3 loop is CASSYDQNYGYTF. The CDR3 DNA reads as TGTGCCAGCAGTTACGACCAAAACTATGGCTACACCTTC.

Written as DNA, the CDR3 is TGCGCCAGCAGCCAAGACAGGGGATGGCCCCAGCATTTT. This gives the protein CASSQDRGWPQHF. The chain couples TRBV4-1 to TRBJ1-5; tentatively, D is TRBD1 (6 bases). Trimming cost V 0 bases and J 9 bases, with 9 bases left between them. Germline V gene lookup returns CDR1 MGHRA and CDR2 YSYEKL. The CDR3 runs to 13 residues.

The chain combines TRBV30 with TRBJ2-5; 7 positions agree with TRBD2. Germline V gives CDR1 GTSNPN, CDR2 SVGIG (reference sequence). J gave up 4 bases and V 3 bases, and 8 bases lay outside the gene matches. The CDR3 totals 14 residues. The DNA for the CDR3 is TGTGCCTGGAGATCGCTAGCGGAAGGAGAGACCCAGTACTTC. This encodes CAWRSLAEGETQYF.

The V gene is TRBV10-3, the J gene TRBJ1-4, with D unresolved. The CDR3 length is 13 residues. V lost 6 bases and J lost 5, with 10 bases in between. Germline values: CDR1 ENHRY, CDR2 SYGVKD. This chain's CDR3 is CAIRPDQNEKLFF. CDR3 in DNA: TGTGCCATCAGGCCCGACCAGAATGAAAAACTGTTTTTT.

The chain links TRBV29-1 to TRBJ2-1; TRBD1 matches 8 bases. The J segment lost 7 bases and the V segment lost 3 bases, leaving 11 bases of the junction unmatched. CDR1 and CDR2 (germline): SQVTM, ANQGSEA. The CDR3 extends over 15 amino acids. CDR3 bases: TGCAGCGTTGAGTCCGTTAGGCAGGGGGCAAATGAGCAGTTCTTC. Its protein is CSVESVRQGANEQFF.

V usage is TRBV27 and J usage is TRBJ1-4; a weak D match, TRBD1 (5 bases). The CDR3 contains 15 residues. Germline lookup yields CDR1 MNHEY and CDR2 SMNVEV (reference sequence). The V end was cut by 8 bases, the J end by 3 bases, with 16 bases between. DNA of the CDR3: TGTGCCAGCGGACGGCCCGACAGAGCTAATGAAAAACTGTTTTTT. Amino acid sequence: CASGRPDRANEKLFF.

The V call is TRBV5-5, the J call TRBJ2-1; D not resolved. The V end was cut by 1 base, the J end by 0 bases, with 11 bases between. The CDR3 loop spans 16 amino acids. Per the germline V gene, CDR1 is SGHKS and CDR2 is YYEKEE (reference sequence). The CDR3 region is CASSLLADSSYNEQFF. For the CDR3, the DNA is TGTGCCAGCAGCTTGTTAGCCGATAGCTCCTACAATGAGCAGTTCTTC.

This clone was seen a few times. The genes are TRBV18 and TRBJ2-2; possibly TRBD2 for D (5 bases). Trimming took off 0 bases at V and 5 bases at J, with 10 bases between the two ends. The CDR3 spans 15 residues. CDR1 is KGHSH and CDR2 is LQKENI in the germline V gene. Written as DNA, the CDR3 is TGTGCCAGCTCACCACCCGTCGGGAATACCGGGGAGCTGTTTTTT. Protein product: CASSPPVGNTGELFF.

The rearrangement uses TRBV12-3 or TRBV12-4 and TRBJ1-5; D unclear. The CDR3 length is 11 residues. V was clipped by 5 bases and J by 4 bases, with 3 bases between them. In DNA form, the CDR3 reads TGTGCCAGCAGTCAAAATCAGCCCCAGCATTTT. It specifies CASSQNQPQHF.

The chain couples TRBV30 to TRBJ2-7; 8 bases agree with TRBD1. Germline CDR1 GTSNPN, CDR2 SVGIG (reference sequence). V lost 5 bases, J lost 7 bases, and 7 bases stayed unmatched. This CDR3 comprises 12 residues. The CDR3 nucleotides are TGTGCCTGGGGGACAGGCACGGGGGAGCAGTACTTC. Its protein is CAWGTGTGEQYF.

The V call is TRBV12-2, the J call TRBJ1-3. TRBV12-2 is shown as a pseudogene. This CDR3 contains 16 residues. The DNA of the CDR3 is TGTGCAAGTCGGCCCCCAACCGGGACGGAGAGAAACACCATATATTTT. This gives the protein CASRPPTGTERNTIYF.

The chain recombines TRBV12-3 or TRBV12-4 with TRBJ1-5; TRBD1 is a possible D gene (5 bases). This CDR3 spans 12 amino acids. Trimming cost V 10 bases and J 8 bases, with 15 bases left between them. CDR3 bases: TGTGCCACCGCCTCAAGGGGTGAGCCCCAGCATTTT. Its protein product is CATASRGEPQHF.

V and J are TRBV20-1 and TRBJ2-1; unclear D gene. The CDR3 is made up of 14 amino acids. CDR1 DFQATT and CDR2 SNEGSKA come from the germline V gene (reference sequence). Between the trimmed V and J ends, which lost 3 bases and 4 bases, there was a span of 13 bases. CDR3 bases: TGCAGTGCTAGTGAACCCGGGCCTTACAATGAGCAGTTCTTC. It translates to CSASEPGPYNEQFF.

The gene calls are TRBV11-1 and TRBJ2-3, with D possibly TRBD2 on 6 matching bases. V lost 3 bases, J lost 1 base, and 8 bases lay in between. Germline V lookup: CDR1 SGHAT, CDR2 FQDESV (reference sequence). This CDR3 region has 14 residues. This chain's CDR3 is CASSFLAGTDTQYF. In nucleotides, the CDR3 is TGTGCCAGCAGCTTTTTAGCGGGCACAGATACGCAGTATTTT.

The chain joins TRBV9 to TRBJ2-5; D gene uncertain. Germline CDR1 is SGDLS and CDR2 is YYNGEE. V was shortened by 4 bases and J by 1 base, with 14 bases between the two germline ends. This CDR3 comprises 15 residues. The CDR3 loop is CASSPPQPLQETQYF. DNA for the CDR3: TGTGCCAGCAGCCCCCCTCAGCCTCTCCAAGAGACCCAGTACTTC.

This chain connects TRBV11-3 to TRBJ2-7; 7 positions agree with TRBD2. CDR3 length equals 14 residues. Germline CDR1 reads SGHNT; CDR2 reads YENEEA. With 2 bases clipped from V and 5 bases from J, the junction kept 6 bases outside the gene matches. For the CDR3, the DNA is TGTGCCAGCAGCTTAAGTGGGGGGGTCCACGAGCAGTACTTC. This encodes CASSLSGGVHEQYF.

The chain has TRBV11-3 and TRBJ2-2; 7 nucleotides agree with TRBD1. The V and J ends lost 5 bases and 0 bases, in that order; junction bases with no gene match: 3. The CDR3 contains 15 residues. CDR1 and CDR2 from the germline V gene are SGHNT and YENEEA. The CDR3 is CASSPGTANTGELFF. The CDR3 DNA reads TGTGCCAGCAGCCCCGGGACAGCGAACACCGGGGAGCTGTTTTTT. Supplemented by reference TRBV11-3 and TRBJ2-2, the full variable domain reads EAGVVQSPRYKIIEKKQPVAFWCNPISGHNTLYWYLQNLGQGPELLIRYENEEAVDDSQLPKDRFSAERLKGVDSTLKIQPAELGDSAVYLCASSPGTANTGELFFGEGSRLTVL.

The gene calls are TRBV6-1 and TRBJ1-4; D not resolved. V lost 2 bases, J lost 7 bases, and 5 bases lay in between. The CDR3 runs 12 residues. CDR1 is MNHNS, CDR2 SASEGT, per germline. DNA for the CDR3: TGTGCCAGCAGTGAAATAATTGAAAAACTGTTTTTT. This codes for CASSEIIEKLFF.

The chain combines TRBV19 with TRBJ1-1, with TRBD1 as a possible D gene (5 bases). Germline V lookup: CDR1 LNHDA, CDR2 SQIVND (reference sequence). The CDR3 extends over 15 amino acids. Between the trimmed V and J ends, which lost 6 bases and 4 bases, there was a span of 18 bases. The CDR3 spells CASSLGDAGPTEAFF. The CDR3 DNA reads TGTGCCAGTAGCCTTGGGGACGCGGGGCCCACTGAAGCTTTCTTT.

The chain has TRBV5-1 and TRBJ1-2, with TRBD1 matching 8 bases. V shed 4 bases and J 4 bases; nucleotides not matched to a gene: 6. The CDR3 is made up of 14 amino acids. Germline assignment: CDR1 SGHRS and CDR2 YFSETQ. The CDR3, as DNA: TGCGCCAGCAGCCCGACAGGGGACGCCTATGGCTACACCTTC. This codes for CASSPTGDAYGYTF.

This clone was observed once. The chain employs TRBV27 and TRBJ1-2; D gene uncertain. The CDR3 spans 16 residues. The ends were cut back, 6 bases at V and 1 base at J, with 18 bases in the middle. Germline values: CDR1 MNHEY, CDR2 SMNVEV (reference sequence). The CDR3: CASRREVWRGNYGYTF. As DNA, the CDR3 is TGTGCCAGCAGGAGAGAGGTTTGGCGGGGTAACTATGGCTACACCTTC.

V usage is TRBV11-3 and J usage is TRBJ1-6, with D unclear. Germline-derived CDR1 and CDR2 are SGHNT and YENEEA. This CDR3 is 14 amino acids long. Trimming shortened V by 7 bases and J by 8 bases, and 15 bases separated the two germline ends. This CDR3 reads CASTLGHGDSPLHF. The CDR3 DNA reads TGTGCCAGCACCCTGGGTCATGGGGATTCACCCCTCCACTTT.

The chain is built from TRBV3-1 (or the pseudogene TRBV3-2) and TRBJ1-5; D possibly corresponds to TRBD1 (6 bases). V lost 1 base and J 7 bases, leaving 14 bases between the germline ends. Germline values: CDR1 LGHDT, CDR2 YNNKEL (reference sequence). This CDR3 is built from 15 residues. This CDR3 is CASSQVLGRGQPQHF. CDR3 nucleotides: TGTGCCAGCAGCCAAGTCTTAGGCAGGGGCCAGCCCCAGCATTTT.